The sequence of this T cell receptor (beta chain) was determined in a study of T cells in Graves' hyperthyroidism and ophthalmopathy. Study information: Blood was drawn when the patient was first diagnosed and still untreated. Study-level results: Ophthalmopathy stood apart from stable hyperthyroidism in a 13 V-J model.

RNA transcripts yielded amplified TCR beta CDR3 regions. RT-PCR in the first round (using the HTBI primer set) targeted the TCR CDR3. TCRdb ran MiXCR on the multiplex PCR reads and lists one entry per CDR3 protein. The data show roughly 420,000 distinct CDR3 sequences, with around a sixth seen just once and approximately 8% held by the top ten. There are many counts of this clonotype. Its antigen is still unknown. The CDR3 length is 14 residues. The V and J ends lost 2 bases and 4 bases, in that order; junction bases with no gene match: 4. Germline assignment: CDR1 SGDLS and CDR2 YYNGEE. Stable hyperthyroidism: no ophthalmopathy progression over 18 months of follow-up.

The sequence was collected from a woman under 30 with Graves' hyperthyroidism. Sequenced: blood. The chain has TRBV9 and TRBJ2-3; 7 bases match TRBD2. CDR3 residues: CASSVELAPDTQYF. CDR3 in DNA: TGTGCCAGCAGCGTGGAACTAGCGCCAGATACGCAGTATTTT. The entire variable domain, with the rest obtained from reference TRBV9 and TRBJ2-3, is as follows: DSGVTQTPKHLITATGQRVTLRCSPRSGDLSVYWYQQSLDQGLQFLIQYYNGEERAKGNILERFSAQQFPDLHSELNLSSLELGDSALYFCASSVELAPDTQYFGPGTRLTVL.